The present TCR beta chain was sequenced within a study of blood T cell repertoires in COVID-19. The CDR3 covers 12 residues. V lost 4 bases and J 6 bases, leaving 9 bases between the germline ends. In germline, CDR1 is LGHDT, CDR2 YNNKEL (reference sequence). Authors' data handling: Reference gene primer amplification yielded estimated nucleated cell counts. The protocol was immunoSEQ multiplex PCR, while the TCRdb copy is restricted to in-frame clones and leaves out a portion. That table gives V, J and clone size, and the DNA gave D and trimming. Among about 100,000 clones listed, about 77% were seen once.

The sequence was obtained from a woman in her seventies with acute or convalescent COVID-19. This chain joins TRBV3-1 (or the pseudogene TRBV3-2) and TRBJ2-5, with D perhaps TRBD1 (6 bases). Sequencing input: peripheral blood. CDR3 region: CASSPDRKTQYF. The CDR3 DNA sequence: TGTGCCAGCAGCCCGGACAGAAAGACCCAGTACTTC.